These 17 T cell receptor beta chains were sequenced from one sample in a study of regulatory dendritic cells for organ transplantation. Libraries were prepared by immunoSEQ multiplex PCR; TCRdb keeps only in-frame clonotypes and omits some of them. The sample includes about 20,000 clones, 65% to 80% of them seen just once. Allogeneic regulatory or mature dendritic cells were co-cultured for less than 6 days with CFSE-labeled sorted T cells at 1:10. Their target antigens are unknown. Sequenced material: memory CD4+ T cells from blood cultured with regulatory dendritic cells. Subset specified: CD45RO+ memory T cells. The receptors stem from a human donor in good health.

The chain couples TRBV7-2 to TRBJ2-1; maybe TRBD2 (5 bases). V shed 2 bases and J shed 10 bases, with 15 bases lying between them. CDR3 length: 14 residues. Germline loops: CDR1 SGHTA, CDR2 FQGNSA. The CDR3, as DNA: TGTGCCAGCAGCTTACCTTCGGGATTCGGGGAGCAGTTCTTC. The encoded protein is CASSLPSGFGEQFF.

The chain couples TRBV7-2 to TRBJ2-2, with 11 bases lining up with TRBD2. The CDR3 sequence is 17 residues long. Trimming at V came to 5 bases and at J to 6 bases, leaving 11 bases not matched to a gene. In germline, CDR1 is SGHTA, CDR2 FQGNSA. This CDR3 reads CASSPGGGTSGAGELFF. CDR3 sequence (DNA): TGTGCCAGCAGCCCAGGGGGTGGGACTAGCGGTGCCGGGGAGCTGTTTTTT.

The chain is built from TRBV14 and TRBJ2-5; D is undetermined. Deletions cut 3 bases from V and 4 bases from J, with 3 bases between. The V gene's germline CDR1 is SGHDN and CDR2 FVKESK. The CDR3 runs 11 residues. The CDR3 DNA is TGTGCCAGCAGCCATGGAGAGACCCAGTACTTC. Translation: CASSHGETQYF.

In this sample, this clone turned up a few times. The chain uses TRBV30 and TRBJ2-7; weak D call: TRBD2 (7 bases). Germline-derived CDR1 and CDR2 are GTSNPN and SVGIG (reference sequence). Trimming removed 4 bases at V and 4 bases at J, with 8 bases between. The CDR3 has 11 residues. The CDR3 bases are TGTGCCTGGAAGGGGGGGTACGAGCAGTACTTC. Translated, it gives CAWKGGYEQYF.

The chain carries TRBV11-2 and TRBJ2-7; D not resolved. The ends were cut back, 1 base at V and 4 bases at J, with 20 bases in the middle. CDR1 and CDR2 from the germline V gene are SGHAT and FQNNGV. The CDR3 length is 17 residues. In DNA form, the CDR3 reads TGTGCCAGCAGCTTAGGATCTGGCGTCCTAGGGTCATACGAGCAGTACTTC. Translation: CASSLGSGVLGSYEQYF.

V gene TRBV7-9 combines with J gene TRBJ1-1; D is unclear. Germline CDR1 and CDR2: SEHNR and FQNEAQ (reference sequence). There are 14 residues in the CDR3. Trimming took 8 bases from V and 0 from J, leaving 13 bases between them. The CDR3 DNA follows: TGTGCCAGCGGTAACCTGGGAATGAACACTGAAGCTTTCTTT. It codes for CASGNLGMNTEAFF.

CDR3 nucleotides: TGTGCCAGTAGAGACAGGGGGAGCTCCTACGAGCAGTACTTC. This translates into CASRDRGSSYEQYF. This rearrangement joins TRBV27 to TRBJ2-7; the match to TRBD1 covers 9 bases. The germline V gene encodes CDR1 MNHEY and CDR2 SMNVEV (reference sequence). V was clipped by 9 bases and J by 0 bases; unmatched bases: 6. The CDR3 extends over 14 amino acids.

The CDR3 DNA reads TGCGCCAGCAGTCAAGCCGTGACCGGGACGACCGTTTACGAGCAGTACTTC. This codes for CASSQAVTGTTVYEQYF. V gene TRBV23-1 combines with J gene TRBJ2-7; either TRBD1 or TRBD2 may fit D (5 bases each). TRBV23-1 is recorded as an ORF, its role being uncertain. This CDR3 comprises 17 residues. The V end was cut by 2 bases, the J end by 4 bases, with 21 bases between.

The genes are TRBV7-2 and TRBJ1-5; D ambiguous. The V and J ends lost 5 bases and 1 base respectively, with 3 bases between them. The CDR3 extends over 12 amino acids. CDR1 SGHTA and CDR2 FQGNSA come from the germline V gene. CDR3 in amino acids: CASSVSNQPQHF. CDR3 nucleotides: TGTGCCAGCAGCGTAAGCAATCAGCCCCAGCATTTT.

The genes are TRBV7-3 and TRBJ1-2, with TRBD1 matching 11 bases. With 0 bases clipped from V and 4 bases from J, the junction kept 4 bases outside the gene matches. The V gene's germline CDR1 is SGHTA and CDR2 FQGTGA. This CDR3 is 16 amino acids long. CDR3 coding DNA: TGTGCCAGCAGCTTAACCGGGACAGGGGGAGTCTATGGCTACACCTTC. As protein: CASSLTGTGGVYGYTF.

This chain links TRBV27 with TRBJ2-3; 8 nucleotides agree with TRBD2. V dropped 6 bases and J dropped 4; count of bases not matched to a gene: 9. The CDR3 is 15 amino acids. Germline CDR1 reads MNHEY; CDR2 reads SMNVEV (reference sequence). CDR3 nucleotides: TGTGCCAGCAGCCAGGGACTAGGTCAGGCAGATACGCAGTATTTT. Translating it yields CASSQGLGQADTQYF.

The chain links TRBV6-6 to TRBJ2-3; the D gene is possibly TRBD1 (6 bases). Germline V gives CDR1 MNHNY, CDR2 SVGAGI (reference sequence). The CDR3 spans 14 residues. Trimming took off 5 bases at V and 5 bases at J, with 14 bases between the two ends. DNA for the CDR3: TGTGCCAGCAGTGACAACAGGGAGTTAGATACGCAGTATTTT. Translated: CASSDNRELDTQYF.

The chain couples TRBV6-5 to TRBJ2-5; D is unclear. The CDR3 length is 15 residues. Trimming took 0 bases from V and 2 from J, leaving 10 bases between them. The germline gives CDR1 MNHEY, CDR2 SVGAGI. The CDR3 bases are TGTGCCAGCAGTTACTCCCACCAGGATCAAGAGACCCAGTACTTC. Translating gives CASSYSHQDQETQYF.

The genes are TRBV4-3 and TRBJ2-2; D not resolved. Germline CDR1 and CDR2: LGHNA and YSLEER. The CDR3 runs to 13 residues. V gave up 6 bases and J gave up 8 bases, with 13 bases separating them. Here the CDR3 DNA reads TGCGCCAGCAGTACGACGCGCGCTGGGGAGCTGTTTTTT. This codes for CASSTTRAGELFF.

This rearrangement joins TRBV30 to TRBJ2-3; 11 positions match TRBD2. J gave up 4 bases and V 0 bases, and 6 bases lay outside the gene matches. CDR1 is GTSNPN and CDR2 is SVGIG in the germline V gene (reference sequence). The CDR3 length is 16 residues. In DNA, the CDR3 is TGTGCCTGGAGTGTAACACTAGCGGGAGCCGCAGATACGCAGTATTTT. Protein sequence: CAWSVTLAGAADTQYF.

The rearrangement joins TRBV2 to TRBJ2-7; D possibly corresponds to TRBD2 (5 bases). Trimming cost V 7 bases and J 5 bases, with 18 bases left between them. The CDR3 has 14 residues. Per germline, CDR1 SNHLY and CDR2 FYNNEI. The DNA of the CDR3 is TGTGCCAGCATCCTCTTGGGAGTGAATGACGAGCAGTACTTC. Encoded protein: CASILLGVNDEQYF.

The chain combines TRBV7-3 with TRBJ2-1; TRBD2 agrees at 10 bases. Germline V CDR1 and CDR2: SGHTA, FQGTGA. After removal of 1 base from V and 4 bases from J, the junction contained 10 bases not matched to a gene. The CDR3 extends over 18 amino acids. The CDR3 loop reads CASSLMASSGGSYNEQFF. The CDR3 coding sequence is TGTGCCAGCAGCTTAATGGCTTCTAGCGGGGGCTCTTACAATGAGCAGTTCTTC.